The 27 T cell receptor beta chains reported below all come from one sample, sequenced in a study of naive CD8 T cells in extremely preterm neonates. No antigen has been assigned to these receptors. Using immunoSEQ multiplex PCR, the repertoire was profiled, and TCRdb retains in-frame clones only, with some absent. The sample gives 20,000 or so clones, approximately 88% of which show up once; roughly 0.93% is in the top ten. Extremely preterm births at about 23-28 weeks of gestation supplied the samples. Broader study findings: Preterm infants showed shorter CDR3s, fewer N additions and less trimming than older groups.

Sequencing input: naive CD8+ T cells from cord blood. Source of these receptors: a boy who was born preterm.

This clone was seen just once. The rearrangement uses TRBV23-1 and TRBJ1-3; D uncertain. TRBV23-1 falls under the ORF class, with uncertain function. The germline V and J ends were trimmed by 1 base and 7 bases, with 5 bases remaining between them. This CDR3 has 12 residues. CDR3 region: CASSQCRNTIYF. The CDR3 DNA is TGCGCCAGCAGTCAATGTAGGAACACCATATATTTT.

Here the CDR3 reads CASGLGTGVYEQYF. The CDR3 coding sequence is TGTGCTAGTGGTTTGGGGACAGGGGTTTACGAGCAGTACTTC. J is TRBJ2-7 and V is TRBV12-5; TRBD1 matches 9 bases. Germline V gene lookup returns CDR1 LGHNT and CDR2 FRNRAP. The V segment lost 1 base and the J segment 4 bases; nucleotides outside the gene matches: 2. The CDR3 consists of 14 residues.

V usage is TRBV4-1 and J usage is TRBJ2-7; D is unclear. The CDR3 consists of 13 residues. Germline CDR1 and CDR2: MGHRA and YSYEKL. Between the trimmed V and J ends, which lost 1 base and 3 bases, there was a span of 7 bases. The chain's CDR3 is CASSQASGYEQYF. The CDR3 DNA is TGCGCCAGCAGCCAAGCTTCGGGCTACGAGCAGTACTTC.

This rearrangement joins TRBV5-1 to TRBJ1-3; 7 positions match TRBD1. Germline V CDR1 and CDR2: SGHRS, YFSETQ. There are 14 residues in the CDR3. J gave up 3 bases and V 0 bases, and 0 bases lay outside the gene matches. CDR3 in amino acids: CASSLDRGGNTIYF. For the CDR3, the DNA is TGCGCCAGCAGCTTGGACAGGGGTGGAAACACCATATATTTT.

This clone was recorded once. This chain links TRBV5-4 with TRBJ2-5, with no clear D. This CDR3 region has 11 residues. V was trimmed by 3 bases and J by 0 bases, leaving 0 bases between them. The V gene's germline CDR1 is SGHNT and CDR2 YYREEE (reference sequence). CDR3 nucleotides: TGTGCCAGCAGCTACCAAGAGACCCAGTACTTC. Translation gives CASSYQETQYF.

A few counts support this clone. The chain uses TRBV29-1 and TRBJ1-3; TRBD1 agrees at 12 bases. The CDR3 contains 13 residues. V was pared by 7 bases and J by 4 bases, with 2 bases of the junction left unmatched. Germline CDR1 and CDR2: SQVTM and ANQGSEA. The chain's CDR3 is CSAGTGGGNTIYF. The CDR3 DNA reads TGCAGCGCCGGGACAGGGGGCGGAAACACCATATATTTT.

This clone appeared a single time. The CDR3 reads CAWSSSYNEQFF. CDR3 sequence (DNA): TGTGCCTGGAGTAGCTCCTACAATGAGCAGTTCTTC. V and J are TRBV30 and TRBJ2-1; D is unresolved. The CDR3 length is 12 residues. Germline lookup yields CDR1 GTSNPN and CDR2 SVGIG (reference sequence). V lost 2 bases and J lost 0, with 2 bases in between.

V is TRBV19 and J is TRBJ2-7; D possibly corresponds to TRBD1 (6 bases). This CDR3 region has 14 residues. Between the trimmed V and J ends, which lost 3 bases and 0 bases, there was a span of 9 bases. Per the germline V gene, CDR1 is LNHDA and CDR2 is SQIVND (reference sequence). The CDR3 loop is CASSIWDNSYEQYF. CDR3 sequence (DNA): TGTGCCAGTAGTATTTGGGACAACTCCTACGAGCAGTACTTC. Full variable domain (outside the CDR3, taken from reference TRBV19 and TRBJ2-7): DGGITQSPKYLFRKEGQNVTLSCEQNLNHDAMYWYRQDPGQGLRLIYYSQIVNDFQKGDIAEGYSVSREKKESFPLTVTSAQKNPTAFYLCASSIWDNSYEQYFGPGTRLTVT.

The V and J genes are TRBV7-3 and TRBJ2-3; possibly TRBD1 or TRBD2 for D (5 bases each). Germline CDR1 and CDR2: SGHTA and FQGTGA. With 4 bases removed from V and 2 bases from J, the gap between germline ends came to 10 bases. The CDR3 has 14 amino acids. The CDR3 DNA follows: TGTGCCAGCAGCTCTGGGGGTTTCACAGATACGCAGTATTTT. Its translation is CASSSGGFTDTQYF. The entire variable domain, with the rest obtained from reference TRBV7-3 and TRBJ2-3, is as follows: GAGVSQTPSNKVTEKGKYVELRCDPISGHTALYWYRQSLGQGPEFLIYFQGTGAADDSGLPNDRFFAVRPEGSVSTLKIQRTERGDSAVYLCASSSGGFTDTQYFGPGTRLTVL.

The genes are TRBV6-1 and TRBJ1-2; TRBD1 aligns across 9 bases. Germline V gene lookup returns CDR1 MNHNS and CDR2 SASEGT. The CDR3 consists of 12 residues. J lost 7 bases, V lost 3 bases, and 0 bases had no gene match. CDR3 region: CASSEGQGGYTF. CDR3 DNA sequence: TGTGCCAGCAGTGAGGGACAGGGTGGCTACACCTTC.

The chain carries TRBV4-1 and TRBJ1-5, with D possibly matching TRBD1 (5 bases). The CDR3 is 13 amino acids. Germline CDR1 and CDR2: MGHRA and YSYEKL. V lost 2 bases, J lost 6 bases, and 8 bases lay in between. Here the CDR3 reads CASSQPGTQPQHF. The CDR3 nucleotides are TGCGCCAGCAGCCAACCTGGGACTCAGCCCCAGCATTTT.

J is TRBJ2-7 and V is TRBV4-2, with 7 bases identical to TRBD1. There are 16 residues in the CDR3. V was clipped by 0 bases and J by 3 bases; unmatched bases: 8. Germline loops: CDR1 LGHNA, CDR2 YNFKEQ. CDR3 in amino acids: CASSQDSNRGNYEQYF. The CDR3 region has the DNA TGTGCCAGCAGCCAAGATTCGAACAGGGGAAACTACGAGCAGTACTTC.

V usage is TRBV6-6 and J usage is TRBJ2-1; 7 bases agree with TRBD2. Unmatched junction bases numbered 0, after V lost 4 bases and J lost 3 bases. There are 13 residues in the CDR3. Germline V gene lookup returns CDR1 MNHNY and CDR2 SVGAGI (reference sequence). CDR3 amino acids: CASSWTSYNEQFF. The CDR3 bases are TGTGCCAGCAGTTGGACTAGCTACAATGAGCAGTTCTTC.

The chain combines TRBV4-3 with TRBJ2-5; 13 bases fit TRBD2. Per germline, CDR1 LGHNA and CDR2 YSLEER. The CDR3 runs 17 residues. V lost 1 base, J lost 3 bases, and 5 bases stayed unmatched. This CDR3 reads CASSQVLAGGQKETQYF. The CDR3 nucleotides read TGCGCCAGCAGCCAAGTACTAGCGGGGGGGCAGAAAGAGACCCAGTACTTC.

The chain joins TRBV10-3 to TRBJ1-1; D is possibly TRBD1 (6 bases). V lost 6 bases and J 1 base, leaving 6 bases between the germline ends. The CDR3 has 12 residues. Germline V gives CDR1 ENHRY, CDR2 SYGVKD. This CDR3 is CAIRTGNTEAFF. The CDR3 nucleotides read TGTGCCATCAGGACAGGGAACACTGAAGCTTTCTTT.

This chain joins TRBV5-6 and TRBJ1-1, with D perhaps TRBD1 (5 bases). Germline V lookup: CDR1 SGHDT, CDR2 YYEEEE. The CDR3 totals 14 residues. V was shortened by 2 bases and J by 0 bases, with 8 bases between the two germline ends. The CDR3 loop is CASSLGDLNTEAFF. In nucleotides, the CDR3 is TGTGCCAGCAGCTTAGGGGACTTGAACACTGAAGCTTTCTTT. Full variable domain (outside the CDR3, taken from reference TRBV5-6 and TRBJ1-1): DAGVTQSPTHLIKTRGQQVTLRCSPKSGHDTVSWYQQALGQGPQFIFQYYEEEERQRGNFPDRFSGHQFPNYSSELNVNALLLGDSALYLCASSLGDLNTEAFFGQGTRLTVV.

The V call is TRBV25-1, the J call TRBJ2-6; D is ambiguous. The CDR3 is 14 amino acids. Germline V gene data show CDR1 as MGHDK and CDR2 as SYGVNS. The V end lost 3 bases, the J end lost 0 bases, and 3 bases lay between the germline ends. This CDR3 is CASSEGSGANVLTF. DNA of the CDR3: TGTGCCAGCAGTGAGGGCTCTGGGGCCAACGTCCTGACTTTC.

This rearrangement joins TRBV19 to TRBJ1-6; D is unclear. The V end was cut by 3 bases, the J end by 0 bases, with 6 bases between. The germline CDR1 and CDR2 sequences are LNHDA and SQIVND (reference sequence). The CDR3 sequence is 15 residues long. The CDR3 region is CASSIWGSYNSPLHF. The CDR3 region has the DNA TGTGCCAGTAGTATTTGGGGCTCCTATAATTCACCCCTCCACTTT.

In this sample, this clone turned up once. The chain has TRBV27 and TRBJ2-7, with 7 positions matching TRBD2. V trimming: 3 bases; J trimming: 2 bases; junction bases outside the gene matches: 4. CDR3 size: 14 residues. The germline V gene has CDR1 MNHEY and CDR2 SMNVEV (reference sequence). The CDR3 loop reads CASSLGGSAYEQYF. Written as DNA, the CDR3 is TGTGCCAGCAGTTTGGGGGGGTCAGCCTACGAGCAGTACTTC.

The chain combines TRBV10-3 with TRBJ2-7; no firm D call. Germline lookup yields CDR1 ENHRY and CDR2 SYGVKD. V was cut by 5 bases and J by 0 bases, with 11 bases left in between. The CDR3 is made up of 14 amino acids. CDR3 region: CAISLENGSYEQYF. The DNA for the CDR3 is TGTGCCATCAGTTTAGAGAACGGCTCCTACGAGCAGTACTTC.

The chain is built from TRBV5-1 and TRBJ2-2; D gene unclear. Germline CDR1 is SGHRS and CDR2 is YFSETQ. Trimming took off 3 bases at V and 2 bases at J, with 2 bases between the two ends. This CDR3 comprises 12 residues. The chain's CDR3 is CASSYNTGELFF. The CDR3 nucleotides read TGCGCCAGCAGCTACAACACCGGGGAGCTGTTTTTT.

The chain employs TRBV30 and TRBJ2-2, with TRBD2 as a possible D gene (5 bases). Germline V gene data show CDR1 as GTSNPN and CDR2 as SVGIG (reference sequence). The V and J ends lost 0 bases and 0 bases respectively, with 5 bases between them. The CDR3 runs to 14 residues. The DNA for the CDR3 is TGTGCCTGGAGTGTACTAGCGAACACCGGGGAGCTGTTTTTT. Its translation: CAWSVLANTGELFF.

As DNA, the CDR3 is TGCGCCAGCAGCCAACAGGGGAACTATGGCTACACCTTC. Amino acids: CASSQQGNYGYTF. V is TRBV4-1 and J is TRBJ1-2; possibly TRBD1 for D (6 bases). Trimming took 2 bases from V and 2 from J, leaving 6 bases between them. CDR1 is MGHRA, CDR2 YSYEKL, per germline. CDR3 size: 13 residues.

V is TRBV10-1 and J is TRBJ1-1; 7 bases match TRBD1. Trimming took 0 bases from V and 8 from J; bases not matched to a gene: 0. The CDR3 runs 12 residues. The germline V gene encodes CDR1 WNHNN and CDR2 SYGVQD (reference sequence). The CDR3 sequence is CASSESGGEAFF. CDR3 in DNA: TGCGCCAGCAGTGAGTCAGGGGGCGAAGCTTTCTTT.

The chain uses TRBV5-6 and TRBJ2-7, with 11 bases lining up with TRBD1. The CDR3 extends over 14 amino acids. Germline V gene sequence: CDR1 SGHDT, CDR2 YYEEEE. With V trimmed by 3 bases and J by 3 bases, 2 bases remained unmatched. This CDR3 reads CASSWGTGGYEQYF. CDR3 coding DNA: TGTGCCAGCAGCTGGGGGACAGGGGGCTACGAGCAGTACTTC. Full variable domain (remainder filled in from reference TRBV5-6 and TRBJ2-7): DAGVTQSPTHLIKTRGQQVTLRCSPKSGHDTVSWYQQALGQGPQFIFQYYEEEERQRGNFPDRFSGHQFPNYSSELNVNALLLGDSALYLCASSWGTGGYEQYFGPGTRLTVT.

In this sample, this clone turned up a few times. The rearrangement links TRBV5-4 to TRBJ2-7; 8 bases fit TRBD1. Unmatched junction bases numbered 0, after V lost 4 bases and J lost 3 bases. From germline, CDR1 is SGHNT and CDR2 YYREEE (reference sequence). This CDR3 is 12 amino acids long. The CDR3 DNA reads TGTGCCAGCAGCACAGGGGGCTACGAGCAGTACTTC. Protein: CASSTGGYEQYF. The full variable domain, rest sourced from reference TRBV5-4 and TRBJ2-7, is ETGVTQSPTHLIKTRGQQVTLRCSSQSGHNTVSWYQQALGQGPQFIFQYYREEENGRGNFPPRFSGLQFPNYSSELNVNALELDDSALYLCASSTGGYEQYFGPGTRLTVT.

The V call is TRBV27, the J call TRBJ1-1; 11 bases agree with TRBD1. V lost 0 bases and J lost 4; bases outside the gene matches: 1. CDR1 is MNHEY and CDR2 is SMNVEV in the germline V gene (reference sequence). The CDR3 runs 15 residues. CDR3 nucleotide sequence: TGTGCCAGCAGTTTATCCGGGACAGGGGGCACTGAAGCTTTCTTT. Translating gives CASSLSGTGGTEAFF.